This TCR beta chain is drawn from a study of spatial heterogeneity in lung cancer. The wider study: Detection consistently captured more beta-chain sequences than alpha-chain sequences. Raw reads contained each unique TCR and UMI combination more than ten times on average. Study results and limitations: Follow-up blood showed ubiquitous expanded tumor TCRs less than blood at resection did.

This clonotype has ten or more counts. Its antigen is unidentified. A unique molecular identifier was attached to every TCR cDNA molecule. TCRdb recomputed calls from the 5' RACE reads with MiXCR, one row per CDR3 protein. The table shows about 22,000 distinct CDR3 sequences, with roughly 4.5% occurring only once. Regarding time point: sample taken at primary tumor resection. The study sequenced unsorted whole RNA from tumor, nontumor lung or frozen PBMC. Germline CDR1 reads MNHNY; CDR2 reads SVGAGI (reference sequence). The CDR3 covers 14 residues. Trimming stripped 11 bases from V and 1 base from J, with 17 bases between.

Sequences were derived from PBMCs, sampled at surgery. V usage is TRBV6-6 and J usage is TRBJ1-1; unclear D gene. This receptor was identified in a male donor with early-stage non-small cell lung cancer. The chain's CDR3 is CASQPAATNTEAFF. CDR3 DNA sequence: TGTGCCTCACAACCAGCAGCGACGAACACTGAAGCTTTCTTT.